This T cell receptor beta chain was sequenced during a study of T cell repertoires in cytomegalovirus infection. Trimming removed 2 bases from V and 6 bases from J; junction bases left unmatched: 9. Germline CDR1 is MNHEY and CDR2 is SVGAGI. The CDR3 covers 16 residues. TCRdb ran MiXCR on the reads and lists one entry per CDR3 protein. The sample gives roughly 570,000 distinct CDR3 sequences, 35% to 50% of which show up once; around 46% is in the top ten. This clonotype occurred a few times. What it binds is unknown. The sequencing here drew on cultured PBMCs, taken from culture after CMV antigen stimulation. The TCR was taken from a human donor in good health (CMV status not recorded). Some clones in this sample may be carry-over from other donors' samples. The chain employs TRBV6-5 and TRBJ2-3, with 9 positions matching TRBD2. CDR3 bases: TGTGCCAGCAGTTACGAGCGGGAGGCGGGGGGGGATACGCAGTATTTT. It translates to CASSYEREAGGDTQYF.